Listed below are T cell receptor beta chains from one sample, sequenced in a study of OX40 agonist ivuxolimab in advanced cancers. Produced via immunoSEQ multiplex PCR; TCRdb's table is partial and in-frame only. This table has about 100,000 clones, roughly 90% appearing once. This material consisted of CD4+ or CD8+ T cells sorted from blood, taken in a trial of the OX40 agonist ivuxolimab. These receptor sequences come from an adult with an advanced solid tumor such as melanoma, head and neck, liver or kidney cancer. The CDR3 runs from the conserved cysteine through the conserved F or W. The D gene is left open where the match is weak. Size is omitted from some rows. Given values are once, few, many or a class for expanded clones.

d_gene	v_gene	len	abundance	j_gene	CDR3nt	CDR3aa
TRBD2	TRBV2	13	-	TRBJ2-3	TGTGCCAGCAGAAGGCTAGCGGCAGATACGCAGTATTTT	CASRRLAADTQYF
-	TRBV7-2	13	-	TRBJ1-1	TGTGCCAGCAGCTTAGATAGGAAAGGTGAAGCTTTCTTT	CASSLDRKGEAFF
-	TRBV7-2	15	-	TRBJ1-1	TGTGCCAGCAGCCGATGGGACAACCTGAACACTGAAGCTTTCTTT	CASSRWDNLNTEAFF
-	TRBV28	15	-	TRBJ1-5	TGTGCCAGCAGTCAGAGGGGTCATGGCAATCAGCCCCAGCATTTT	CASSQRGHGNQPQHF
TRBD1	TRBV11-2	18	-	TRBJ1-4	TGTGCCAGCAGCTCGGGACAGGGTCGGGAGAAAGTGAATGAAAAACTGTTTTTT	CASSSGQGREKVNEKLFF
TRBD1	TRBV2	20	-	TRBJ2-5	TGTGCCAGCAGTGAAGCGTCACGGGGACAGGGGACAGGGACCCAAGAGACCCAGTACTTC	CASSEASRGQGTGTQETQYF
-	TRBV10-3	12	-	TRBJ2-1	TGTGCCATCAGAGCCATTTGGAATGAGCAGTTCTTC	CAIRAIWNEQFF
TRBD1	TRBV18	15	-	TRBJ1-1	TGTGCCAGCTCACCGGGGACAGGGGGCCTCACTGAAGCTTTCTTT	CASSPGTGGLTEAFF
-	TRBV5-1	13	-	TRBJ1-1	TGCGCCAGCAGCTTGGCGGGGCCGGCTGAAGCTTTCTTT	CASSLAGPAEAFF
-	TRBV25-1	17	once	TRBJ1-5	TGTGCCAGCAGTGACACATCTCGTGGGGTCAATAATCAGGCCCAGCATTTT	CASSDTSRGVNNQAQHF
-	TRBV6-6	12	-	TRBJ2-7	TGTGCCAGCAGTTCGCTAGCTGGAGAGCAGTACTTC	CASSSLAGEQYF
-	TRBV5-1	15	-	TRBJ1-2	TGCGCCAGCAGCTTGGGGACCAACATGGCCTATGGCTACACCTTC	CASSLGTNMAYGYTF
TRBD1	TRBV11-2	15	-	TRBJ2-7	TGTGCCAGCAGCTTAGTTGACAGGGTTACCTACGAGCAGTACTTC	CASSLVDRVTYEQYF
TRBD1	TRBV18	15	-	TRBJ1-2	TGTGCCAGCTCCCCCGGGACAGGGCGCAACTATGGCTACACCTTC	CASSPGTGRNYGYTF
-	TRBV12-5	15	-	TRBJ1-5	TGTGCTAGTGGTCTCGGGGGCGCCCGTGATCAGCCCCAGCATTTT	CASGLGGARDQPQHF
TRBD2	TRBV5-6	16	-	TRBJ2-3	TGTGCCAGCAGCCTGCTACTAGCGGGAGGGACAGATACGCAGTATTTT	CASSLLLAGGTDTQYF
-	TRBV19	14	-	TRBJ2-5	TGTGCCAGTAGTATCCCAGCGTACCAAGAGACCCAGTACTTC	CASSIPAYQETQYF
TRBD1	TRBV25-1	14	-	TRBJ1-5	TGTGCCAGCAGTCCACGACAGGGTTTTCAGCCCCAGCATTTT	CASSPRQGFQPQHF
TRBD2	TRBV7-2	17	-	TRBJ2-5	TGTGCCAGCAGCTCGGGTAGCGGTCTAGCGGGAGTTGAGACCCAGTACTTC	CASSSGSGLAGVETQYF
-	TRBV7-9	12	-	TRBJ2-3	TGTGCCAGCAGCTTTAACACAGATACGCAGTATTTT	CASSFNTDTQYF
TRBD1	TRBV27	16	-	TRBJ1-2	TGTGCCAGCAGTATCACAGGCTGGACAGGGGACTATGGCTACACCTTC	CASSITGWTGDYGYTF
-	TRBV14	13	-	TRBJ2-7	TGTGCCAGCAGCCATTTTTCCCCCTACGAGCAGTACTTC	CASSHFSPYEQYF
TRBD2	TRBV4-2	16	-	TRBJ2-7	TGTGCCAGCAGCCTTAAATGGGACTATCGCCCCTACGAGCAGTACTTC	CASSLKWDYRPYEQYF
-	TRBV2	13	-	TRBJ1-1	TGTGCCAGCAGTCCGGGGGCGAACACTGAAGCTTTCTTT	CASSPGANTEAFF
-	TRBV5-1	13	-	TRBJ1-1	TGCGCCAGCAGCTTGGCCTGGTCAAGTGAAGCTTTCTTT	CASSLAWSSEAFF
TRBD2	TRBV9	15	-	TRBJ2-2	TGTGCCAGCAGCGTACTAGCGGGAGGCACCGGGGAGCTGTTTTTT	CASSVLAGGTGELFF
-	TRBV18	14	-	TRBJ2-3	TGTGCCAGCTCACCGGCATTAGGTCCAGATACGCAGTATTTT	CASSPALGPDTQYF
-	TRBV29-1	13	few	TRBJ1-2	TGCAGCGTTGAGGAGGATGGGGGGCTTGGCTACACCTTC	CSVEEDGGLGYTF
-	TRBV7-7	15	once	TRBJ2-5	TGTGCTAGCAGCGGGGGGACAGGGCCCGCCCGGACCCAGTACTTC	CASSGGTGPARTQYF
-	TRBV5-8	13	-	TRBJ1-3	TGTGCCAGCAGTCTGGCAGGGCGAAACACCATATATTTT	CASSLAGRNTIYF
-	TRBV25-1	13	-	TRBJ2-1	TGTGCCAGCAGTGTCGACTCCTACAATGAGCAGTTCTTC	CASSVDSYNEQFF
-	TRBV11-2	14	once	TRBJ1-3	TGTGCCAGCAGCTTGGACTTCTCTGGAAACACCATATATTTT	CASSLDFSGNTIYF
TRBD1	TRBV29-1	14	once	TRBJ1-5	TGCAGCGTTGAGGGACAGAGTAGCAATCAGCCCCAGCATTTT	CSVEGQSSNQPQHF
TRBD1	TRBV27	15	-	TRBJ1-4	TGTGCCAGCAAGGACAGGGGTCTAACTAATGAAAAACTGTTTTTT	CASKDRGLTNEKLFF
-	TRBV7-2	15	-	TRBJ2-1	TGTGCCAGCAGCTTAGCTCCGAGCTCCTACAATGAGCAGTTCTTC	CASSLAPSSYNEQFF
-	TRBV6-1	19	-	TRBJ2-1	TGTGCCAGCAGTGATAGGGCGTGGGCTCAGCGGGCAGGAAGCAATGAGCAGTTCTTC	CASSDRAWAQRAGSNEQFF
TRBD1	TRBV28	18	-	TRBJ1-1	TGTGCCAGCAGTCCGGCGGGACAGGGGTTCGCGTCGAACACTGAAGCTTTCTTT	CASSPAGQGFASNTEAFF
-	TRBV2	14	-	TRBJ1-1	TGTGCCAGCACACAGGAGCTGTGGAACACTGAAGCTTTCTTT	CASTQELWNTEAFF
TRBD1	TRBV6-5	14	-	TRBJ1-6	TGTGCCAGCAGACACAGGGGAGATAATTCACCCCTCCACTTT	CASRHRGDNSPLHF
TRBD1	TRBV6-1	19	-	TRBJ2-6	TGTGCCAGCAGTGAAAGGGGGACAGGGATGAAATCTGGGGCCAACGTCCTGACTTTC	CASSERGTGMKSGANVLTF
-	TRBV6-1	14	-	TRBJ2-7	TGTGCCAGCAGTCCCACCGGGATTACCTACGAGCAGTACTTC	CASSPTGITYEQYF
TRBD2	TRBV9	17	-	TRBJ2-1	TGTGCCAGCAGCCTGGGACTAGCGGGGGGGGCCCCCAATGAGCAGTTCTTC	CASSLGLAGGAPNEQFF
TRBD2	TRBV4-1	18	-	TRBJ2-2	TGCGCCAGCAGCCAAGACGGAGGACTAGCGGGAGCCACCGGGGAGCTGTTTTTT	CASSQDGGLAGATGELFF
-	TRBV6-4	16	-	TRBJ2-4	TGTGCCAGCAGTGACTCGGACGGCCCCAAGGGAAACATTCAGTACTTC	CASSDSDGPKGNIQYF
TRBD1	TRBV5-4	15	-	TRBJ2-5	TGTGCCAGCAGCCTTGTACAGGGGGCAGGGGAGACCCAGTACTTC	CASSLVQGAGETQYF
TRBD1	TRBV4-2	16	once	TRBJ2-3	TGTGCCAGCAGCCAAACCGGGACAGGGGGCACAGATACGCAGTATTTT	CASSQTGTGGTDTQYF
-	TRBV4-2	14	-	TRBJ1-4	TGTGCCAGCAGCCAAGGGCAGATGAATGAAAAACTGTTTTTT	CASSQGQMNEKLFF
TRBD2	TRBV28	15	-	TRBJ2-3	TGTGCCAGCAGCCGAGCGGGAGTAAGAGGAGATACGCAGTATTTT	CASSRAGVRGDTQYF
-	TRBV5-6	11	-	TRBJ2-3	TGTGCCAGCAGCATCGGAGATACGCAGTATTTT	CASSIGDTQYF
TRBD2	TRBV5-6	14	-	TRBJ2-5	TGTGCCAGCAGCCCGGGACTAGCGGAGGGGACCCAGTACTTC	CASSPGLAEGTQYF
-	TRBV19	19	-	TRBJ2-5	TGTGCCAGTAGTCCAAATTTGGGTAGTCTAGCAGGGGGGTCGGAGACCCAGTACTTC	CASSPNLGSLAGGSETQYF
-	TRBV7-9	15	-	TRBJ2-3	TGTGCCAGCAGCTTAGACGGCAAGAGCACAGATACGCAGTATTTT	CASSLDGKSTDTQYF
TRBD2	TRBV7-9	17	-	TRBJ2-2	TGTGCCAGCAGTCCAGTCGCCGGCGCGGGAGGTACCGGGGAGCTGTTTTTT	CASSPVAGAGGTGELFF
TRBD1	TRBV5-4	16	-	TRBJ2-7	TGTGCCAGCAGCTTGGGCGTCGGGACAGGGGTCTACGAGCAGTACTTC	CASSLGVGTGVYEQYF
TRBD2	TRBV18	15	-	TRBJ2-3	TGTGCCAGCTCCCGACTAGCGGGGGACACAGATACGCAGTATTTT	CASSRLAGDTDTQYF
-	TRBV28	11	-	TRBJ2-3	TGTGCCAGCAGCCTTTTAGATACGCAGTATTTT	CASSLLDTQYF
TRBD1	TRBV5-8	15	-	TRBJ1-5	TGTGCCAGCAGCACGGGACAGTATAGCAATCAGCCCCAGCATTTT	CASSTGQYSNQPQHF
-	TRBV30	14	-	TRBJ2-1	TGTGCCTGGATTTACGGGAGAGGGTACAATGAGCAGTTCTTC	CAWIYGRGYNEQFF